This entry lists 2 T cell receptor beta chains sequenced from one sample in a study of OX40 agonist ivuxolimab in advanced cancers. This table comes from immunoSEQ multiplex PCR, and its TCRdb copy is limited to in-frame clones, with some not included. The sample consists of tens of thousands of clones, approximately 81% of them appearing once. This specimen was CD4+ or CD8+ T cells sorted from blood, taken in a trial of the OX40 agonist ivuxolimab. Receptors were obtained from an adult with an advanced solid tumor such as melanoma, head and neck, liver or kidney cancer.

Within the sample, this clone is medium-sized. V gene TRBV4-3 combines with J gene TRBJ1-4; 8 bases agree with TRBD1. The germline CDR1 and CDR2 sequences are LGHNA and YSLEER. The V gene end was trimmed by 4 bases and the J gene end by 7 bases; junction bases not matched to a gene: 8. The CDR3 covers 15 residues. Here the CDR3 reads CASSLSTGVGEKLFF. The CDR3 bases are TGCGCCAGCAGCCTGTCGACAGGGGTGGGTGAAAAACTGTTTTTT.

This clone was counted between two and nine times. This sequence joins TRBV2 and TRBJ1-2, with a weak D call TRBD1 (5 bases). Germline V CDR1 and CDR2: SNHLY, FYNNEI. V lost 9 bases and J lost 8, with 16 bases in between. The CDR3 sequence is 12 residues long. Written as DNA, the CDR3 is TGTGCCAGGTTCCAGGGAACAGAAGGCTACACCTTC. Translating gives CARFQGTEGYTF.